This TCR beta chain came from a study of CD8+CD57+ T cells in acquired aplastic anemia. Genomic DNA, the template, was used for profiling of the TCR beta VDJ and CDR3. TCRdb fed the reads into MiXCR, producing one record per CDR3 protein. Of about 220,000 distinct CDR3 sequences listed, 30% to 35% were seen once; the top ten hold roughly 1.1%. Remarks on this clonotype: A read error is possible here, since a much larger clone lies one base away.

CDR1 and CDR2 (germline): SGHVS, FNYEAQ. There are 15 residues in the CDR3. The V and J genes are TRBV7-6 and TRBJ2-7, with D maybe TRBD2 (5 bases). Material: sorted CD4+, CD8+, or CD8+CD57+ T cells (not recorded which) from PBMCs. This clonotype was obtained from a human donor in good health, serving as a control. CDR3 coding DNA: TGTGCCCGCAGCCTTGCGTTGGGGAGCTCCTACGAGCAGTACTTC. Translated, it gives CARSLALGSSYEQYF.